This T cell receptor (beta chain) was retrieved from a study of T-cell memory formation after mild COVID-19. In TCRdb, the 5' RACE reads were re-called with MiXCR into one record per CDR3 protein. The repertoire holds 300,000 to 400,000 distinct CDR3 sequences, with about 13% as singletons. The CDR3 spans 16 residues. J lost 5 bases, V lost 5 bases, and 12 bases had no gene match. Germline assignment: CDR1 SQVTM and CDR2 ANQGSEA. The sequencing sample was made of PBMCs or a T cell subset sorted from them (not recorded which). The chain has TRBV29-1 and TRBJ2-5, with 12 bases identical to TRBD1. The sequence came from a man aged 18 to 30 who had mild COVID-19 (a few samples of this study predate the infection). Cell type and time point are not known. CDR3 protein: CSVPGQGALTRETQYF. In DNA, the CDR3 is TGCAGCGTTCCGGGACAGGGGGCCCTAACGCGGGAGACCCAGTACTTC.